This T cell receptor beta chain was identified during a study of identical twins. Findings and limits, study-wide: The models gave estimates that fell short of the out-of-frame TCR alpha sharing seen in monozygotic twins. Alpha sequences out of frame and shared by twins had excess low generation probability.

This clonotype has only a few counts. Its antigen is not identified. Germline V gene lookup returns CDR1 SNHLY and CDR2 FYNNEI. There are 16 residues in the CDR3. Unmatched junction bases numbered 10, after V lost 4 bases and J lost 4 bases. One entry per CDR3 protein results from TCRdb running MiXCR on the 5' RACE reads. The table records more than 400,000 distinct CDR3 sequences, around 15% of them present only once. Healthy Caucasians, and only they, were the donors. The same data also contributed to another study, on yellow fever vaccine responses in identical twins.

The sample comprised CD4+ T cells sorted from blood. The origin of this receptor is a woman between 18 and 29 years old in good health. The chain couples TRBV2 to TRBJ2-5; 9 bases are a match to TRBD2. The CDR3 DNA reads TGTGCCAGCAGTGTCTGGGCTAGCGGGGTCGGAGAGACCCAGTACTTC. This encodes CASSVWASGVGETQYF.